The 25 T cell receptor beta chains given below trace back to one sample, sequenced in a study of T cells after yellow fever vaccination. TCRdb re-derived calls from the 5' RACE reads in MiXCR, one entry per CDR3 protein. The sample yields over 25,000 distinct CDR3 sequences, 4.5% to 5.5% seen once. Specimen: PBMCs, either bulk or a sorted T-cell subset (CD4+, CD8+, memory, or dextramer-sorted; not recorded which), collected 15 days after the yellow fever booster vaccination. The receptor source for this set is a man younger than 45 who received the YFV17D yellow fever vaccine.

Of note for this clonotype: A clone one base away is much larger, so this may be a read error. The chain recombines TRBV5-5 with TRBJ2-5, with 10 bases fitting TRBD2. This CDR3 region has 15 residues. Looked up from germline, CDR1 is SGHKS and CDR2 is YYEKEE (reference sequence). The CDR3 DNA sequence: TGTGCCAGCAGGCGGCTAGCGGGAGCAGGAGAGACCCGGTACTTC. It yields the protein CASRRLAGAGETRYF.

This clonotype showed up many times. V gene TRBV5-5 combines with J gene TRBJ2-1; weak D call: TRBD2 (5 bases). Trimming pared 0 bases from V and 4 bases from J, leaving 14 bases between. Germline V gives CDR1 SGHKS, CDR2 YYEKEE (reference sequence). The CDR3 contains 16 residues. CDR3 DNA: TGTGCCAGCAGCTTGGTGAGACTACTATTTTACAATGAGCAGTTCTTC. It codes for CASSLVRLLFYNEQFF.

This clonotype has at least ten counts. The rearrangement joins TRBV20-1 to TRBJ1-1; D unclear. The V gene's germline CDR1 is DFQATT and CDR2 SNEGSKA (reference sequence). Trimming shortened V by 0 bases and J by 1 base, and 3 bases separated the two germline ends. The CDR3 is 12 amino acids. CDR3 nucleotide sequence: TGCAGTGCTAGAGACTGGAACACTGAAGCTTTCTTT. Its protein product is CSARDWNTEAFF.

This clonotype was detected many times. Here the CDR3 reads CASSEGRDPYNEQFF. CDR3 nucleotides: TGTGCCAGCAGCGAGGGGAGAGATCCTTACAATGAGCAGTTCTTC. The genes are TRBV6-2 or TRBV6-3 and TRBJ2-1; D could derive from TRBD1 or TRBD2 (5 bases each). V was pared by 6 bases and J by 4 bases, with 16 bases between. The CDR3 length is 15 residues. The germline gives CDR1 MNHEY, CDR2 SVGEGT.

This clonotype was counted ten times or more. The chain employs TRBV2 and TRBJ2-7; D perhaps matches TRBD1 (5 bases). The CDR3 is 13 amino acids. CDR1 SNHLY and CDR2 FYNNEI come from the germline V gene. V lost 6 bases and J 4 bases, leaving 13 bases between the germline ends. CDR3 residues: CASSPFQGYEQYF. The CDR3 DNA reads as TGTGCCAGCAGCCCTTTCCAGGGTTACGAGCAGTACTTC.

This clonotype showed up many times. J is TRBJ2-5 and V is TRBV4-3; a weak D match, TRBD2 (6 bases). V gave up 0 bases and J gave up 13 bases, with 12 bases separating them. CDR1 is LGHNA and CDR2 is YSLEER in the germline V gene. The CDR3 is 12 amino acids. The CDR3 DNA reads TGCGCCAGCAGCCAAGAGGGGGGTAGCACGTACTTC. Translating gives CASSQEGGSTYF.

This clonotype came up many times. The chain's CDR3 is CASSDSGTLAYEQYF. Written as DNA, the CDR3 is TGTGCCAGCAGCGACTCCGGGACGCTTGCCTACGAGCAGTACTTC. V gene TRBV6-5 combines with J gene TRBJ2-7; D possibly matches TRBD1 or TRBD2 (5 bases each). The V gene's germline CDR1 is MNHEY and CDR2 SVGAGI. This CDR3 is 15 amino acids long. The ends were cut back, 6 bases at V and 2 bases at J, with 17 bases in the middle.

This clonotype was detected many times. The chain couples TRBV3-1 to TRBJ2-3; 8 bases are a match to TRBD2. Germline V gene sequence: CDR1 LGHDT, CDR2 YNNKEL (reference sequence). The CDR3 spans 14 residues. V trimming: 3 bases; J trimming: 1 base; junction bases outside the gene matches: 0. CDR3 DNA sequence: TGTGCCAGCAGCCATAGCGGGGGCACAGATACGCAGTATTTT. It is translated as CASSHSGGTDTQYF.

In this sample, this clonotype turned up many times. This chain links TRBV7-2 with TRBJ2-3; 8 bases map to TRBD1. The CDR3 extends over 15 amino acids. Germline V gene data show CDR1 as SGHTA and CDR2 as FQGNSA. J lost 2 bases, V lost 5 bases, and 6 bases had no gene match. The CDR3 DNA is TGTGCCAGCAGCCCGAACAGGGGGAACACAGATACGCAGTATTTT. Residues: CASSPNRGNTDTQYF.

This clonotype was detected ten times or more. The genes are TRBV5-1 and TRBJ2-6; possible D gene TRBD2, 5 bases. This CDR3 contains 18 residues. Per the germline V gene, CDR1 is SGHRS and CDR2 is YFSETQ. Deletions cut 1 base from V and 2 bases from J, with 16 bases between. Here the CDR3 DNA reads TGCGCCAGCAGCTTGACCGAGGGAGTGCCCCCTGGGGCCAACGTCCTGACTTTC. It specifies CASSLTEGVPPGANVLTF.

In its sample, this clonotype was seen many times. This chain joins TRBV3-1 and TRBJ2-1; D ambiguous. The CDR3 has 12 residues. Trimming stripped 3 bases from V and 4 bases from J, with 4 bases between. The germline V gene has CDR1 LGHDT and CDR2 YNNKEL (reference sequence). In DNA, the CDR3 is TGTGCCAGCAGCCACCAGTACAATGAGCAGTTCTTC. Protein product: CASSHQYNEQFF.

This clonotype was picked up many times. The chain recombines TRBV7-8 with TRBJ2-1; perhaps D is TRBD1 or TRBD2 (5 bases each). The CDR3 spans 11 residues. V was cut by 8 bases and J by 6 bases, with 8 bases left in between. Germline loops: CDR1 SGHVS, CDR2 FQNEAQ. CDR3 region: CASGTFNEQFF. CDR3 DNA sequence: TGTGCCAGCGGGACCTTCAATGAGCAGTTCTTC. Complete variable domain (other parts from reference TRBV7-8 and TRBJ2-1): GAGVSQSPRYKVAKRGQDVALRCDPISGHVSLFWYQQALGQGPEFLTYFQNEAQLDKSGLPSDRFFAERPEGSVSTLKIQRTQQEDSAVYLCASGTFNEQFFGPGTRLTVL.

This clonotype has ten or more counts. This chain links TRBV12-3 or TRBV12-4 with TRBJ2-1; no clear D. The V end was cut by 3 bases, the J end by 6 bases, with 15 bases between. The CDR3 has 15 residues. The CDR3 reads CASSFDRYPRNEQFF. CDR3 nucleotides: TGTGCCAGCAGTTTCGATAGGTACCCACGCAATGAGCAGTTCTTC.

In this sample, this clonotype turned up many times. The J gene is TRBJ2-1, the V gene TRBV9; 7 bases agree with TRBD2. V was clipped by 0 bases and J by 1 base; unmatched bases: 7. Germline CDR1 SGDLS, CDR2 YYNGEE. CDR3 size: 17 residues. The CDR3 protein is CASSVVGAGESYNEQFF. CDR3 DNA sequence: TGTGCCAGCAGCGTAGTAGGCGCGGGAGAGTCCTACAATGAGCAGTTCTTC.

This clonotype was detected many times. The rearrangement joins TRBV4-3 to TRBJ2-3; possible D gene TRBD2, 6 bases. This CDR3 spans 13 amino acids. The V end lost 4 bases, the J end lost 5 bases, and 10 bases lay between the germline ends. In germline, CDR1 is LGHNA, CDR2 YSLEER. The CDR3 region is CASSPPGEDTQYF. CDR3 nucleotide sequence: TGCGCCAGCAGCCCCCCGGGGGAAGATACGCAGTATTTT.

Note on this clonotype: Since a much larger clone is just one base distant, this may be a read error. The chain employs TRBV5-5 and TRBJ1-1; 9 nucleotides match TRBD1. V shed 0 bases and J 6 bases; nucleotides not matched to a gene: 9. The CDR3 spans 16 residues. Germline V CDR1 and CDR2: SGHKS, YYEKEE (reference sequence). The chain's CDR3 is CASSLDPGTGSAEAFF. The DNA for the CDR3 is TGTGCCAGCAGCTTGGATCCCGGGACAGGGAGTGCTGAAGCTTTCTTT.

This clonotype showed up many times. The chain carries TRBV20-1 and TRBJ2-4; either TRBD1 or TRBD2 may fit D (5 bases each). Trimming removed 1 base from V and 3 bases from J, with 16 bases in between. This CDR3 is built from 16 residues. Germline V gene lookup returns CDR1 DFQATT and CDR2 SNEGSKA (reference sequence). CDR3 amino acids: CSARGDASWGKNIQYF. CDR3 nucleotides: TGCAGTGCTAGAGGGGACGCGAGTTGGGGCAAAAACATTCAGTACTTC.

This clonotype was seen repeatedly, ten times or more. The CDR3 DNA follows: TGTGCCTGGAGAAGACCCGGAACCTACGAGCAGTACTTC. This sequence encodes CAWRRPGTYEQYF. The V gene is TRBV30, the J gene TRBJ2-7; D remains ambiguous. V lost 3 bases to trimming and J lost 2 bases, with 11 bases between them. The germline CDR1 and CDR2 sequences are GTSNPN and SVGIG (reference sequence). The CDR3 is 13 amino acids.

This clonotype was recorded at least ten times. This chain joins TRBV6-5 and TRBJ2-1; TRBD2 matches 8 bases. CDR1 MNHEY and CDR2 SVGAGI come from the germline V gene. J lost 4 bases, V lost 4 bases, and 12 bases had no gene match. The CDR3 covers 17 residues. CDR3 amino acids: CASSSPFSGEFYNEQFF. The CDR3 DNA is TGTGCCAGCAGTTCGCCATTTAGCGGGGAATTTTACAATGAGCAGTTCTTC.

This clonotype was recorded many times. The rearrangement uses TRBV20-1 and TRBJ2-3, with TRBD1 matching 10 bases. V gave up 3 bases and J gave up 2 bases; unmatched junction bases: 11. Germline loops: CDR1 DFQATT, CDR2 SNEGSKA (reference sequence). The CDR3 is made up of 17 amino acids. The CDR3 region is CSASPGPGQGFTDTQYF. In DNA, the CDR3 is TGCAGTGCTAGTCCGGGGCCGGGACAGGGGTTCACAGATACGCAGTATTTT.

By share, this clonotype ranks as medium-sized. This rearrangement joins TRBV27 to TRBJ2-5; 10 bases map to TRBD1. CDR1 MNHEY and CDR2 SMNVEV come from the germline V gene (reference sequence). V was clipped by 6 bases and J by 4 bases; unmatched bases: 5. This CDR3 region has 14 residues. CDR3 DNA sequence: TGTGCCAGCAGCGCCGACAGGGGGCTAGAGACCCAGTACTTC. It is translated as CASSADRGLETQYF.

This clonotype was seen at least ten times. The junction departs from the called germline gene at one end, perhaps through a read error. This chain links TRBV7-9 with TRBJ2-5; 9 bases line up with TRBD2. In germline, CDR1 is SEHNR, CDR2 FQNEAQ (reference sequence). The CDR3 has 15 amino acids. The CDR3, as DNA: TGTGCCAGCAGCTCGGCGGGAGGGATTCAAGGGACCCAGTACTTC. Its protein is CASSSAGGIQGTQYF.

The sample holds many counts of this clonotype. The chain joins TRBV4-2 to TRBJ2-1; D is possibly TRBD2 (5 bases). V was pared by 1 base and J by 8 bases, with 15 bases between. The length of the CDR3 is 15 residues. Germline V CDR1 and CDR2: LGHNA, YNFKEQ. The CDR3 is CASSQAVLAAYEQFF. CDR3 DNA sequence: TGTGCCAGCAGCCAAGCAGTGCTAGCAGCGTATGAGCAGTTCTTC.

This clonotype was seen ten or more times. The V call is TRBV9, the J call TRBJ2-1; D is ambiguous. This CDR3 spans 12 amino acids. Trimming shortened V by 4 bases and J by 9 bases, and 11 bases separated the two germline ends. Looked up from germline, CDR1 is SGDLS and CDR2 is YYNGEE. For the CDR3, the DNA is TGTGCCAGCAGCCCCCAGTTGGGTGAGCAGTTCTTC. Amino acid sequence: CASSPQLGEQFF.

This clonotype has ten or more counts. The rearrangement links TRBV7-8 to TRBJ2-5; 15 positions agree with TRBD2. From germline, CDR1 is SGHVS and CDR2 FQNEAQ. The CDR3 has 16 amino acids. V was clipped by 5 bases and J by 5 bases; unmatched bases: 6. The CDR3 spells CASSRGLAGGPETQYF. CDR3 in DNA: TGTGCCAGCAGCCGTGGACTAGCGGGAGGGCCGGAGACCCAGTACTTC.